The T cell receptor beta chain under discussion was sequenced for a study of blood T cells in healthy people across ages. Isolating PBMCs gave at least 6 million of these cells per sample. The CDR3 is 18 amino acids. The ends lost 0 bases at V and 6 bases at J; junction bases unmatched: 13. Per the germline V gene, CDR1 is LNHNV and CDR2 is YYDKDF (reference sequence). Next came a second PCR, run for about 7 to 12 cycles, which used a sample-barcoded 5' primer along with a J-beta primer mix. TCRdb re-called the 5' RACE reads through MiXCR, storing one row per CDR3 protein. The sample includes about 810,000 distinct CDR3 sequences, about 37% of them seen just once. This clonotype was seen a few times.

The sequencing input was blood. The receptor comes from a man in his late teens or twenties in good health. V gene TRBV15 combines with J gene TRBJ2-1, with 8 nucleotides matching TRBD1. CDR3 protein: CATSRDYQRQGKGNEQFF. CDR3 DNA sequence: TGTGCCACCAGCAGAGATTACCAGAGACAGGGGAAAGGCAATGAGCAGTTCTTC.